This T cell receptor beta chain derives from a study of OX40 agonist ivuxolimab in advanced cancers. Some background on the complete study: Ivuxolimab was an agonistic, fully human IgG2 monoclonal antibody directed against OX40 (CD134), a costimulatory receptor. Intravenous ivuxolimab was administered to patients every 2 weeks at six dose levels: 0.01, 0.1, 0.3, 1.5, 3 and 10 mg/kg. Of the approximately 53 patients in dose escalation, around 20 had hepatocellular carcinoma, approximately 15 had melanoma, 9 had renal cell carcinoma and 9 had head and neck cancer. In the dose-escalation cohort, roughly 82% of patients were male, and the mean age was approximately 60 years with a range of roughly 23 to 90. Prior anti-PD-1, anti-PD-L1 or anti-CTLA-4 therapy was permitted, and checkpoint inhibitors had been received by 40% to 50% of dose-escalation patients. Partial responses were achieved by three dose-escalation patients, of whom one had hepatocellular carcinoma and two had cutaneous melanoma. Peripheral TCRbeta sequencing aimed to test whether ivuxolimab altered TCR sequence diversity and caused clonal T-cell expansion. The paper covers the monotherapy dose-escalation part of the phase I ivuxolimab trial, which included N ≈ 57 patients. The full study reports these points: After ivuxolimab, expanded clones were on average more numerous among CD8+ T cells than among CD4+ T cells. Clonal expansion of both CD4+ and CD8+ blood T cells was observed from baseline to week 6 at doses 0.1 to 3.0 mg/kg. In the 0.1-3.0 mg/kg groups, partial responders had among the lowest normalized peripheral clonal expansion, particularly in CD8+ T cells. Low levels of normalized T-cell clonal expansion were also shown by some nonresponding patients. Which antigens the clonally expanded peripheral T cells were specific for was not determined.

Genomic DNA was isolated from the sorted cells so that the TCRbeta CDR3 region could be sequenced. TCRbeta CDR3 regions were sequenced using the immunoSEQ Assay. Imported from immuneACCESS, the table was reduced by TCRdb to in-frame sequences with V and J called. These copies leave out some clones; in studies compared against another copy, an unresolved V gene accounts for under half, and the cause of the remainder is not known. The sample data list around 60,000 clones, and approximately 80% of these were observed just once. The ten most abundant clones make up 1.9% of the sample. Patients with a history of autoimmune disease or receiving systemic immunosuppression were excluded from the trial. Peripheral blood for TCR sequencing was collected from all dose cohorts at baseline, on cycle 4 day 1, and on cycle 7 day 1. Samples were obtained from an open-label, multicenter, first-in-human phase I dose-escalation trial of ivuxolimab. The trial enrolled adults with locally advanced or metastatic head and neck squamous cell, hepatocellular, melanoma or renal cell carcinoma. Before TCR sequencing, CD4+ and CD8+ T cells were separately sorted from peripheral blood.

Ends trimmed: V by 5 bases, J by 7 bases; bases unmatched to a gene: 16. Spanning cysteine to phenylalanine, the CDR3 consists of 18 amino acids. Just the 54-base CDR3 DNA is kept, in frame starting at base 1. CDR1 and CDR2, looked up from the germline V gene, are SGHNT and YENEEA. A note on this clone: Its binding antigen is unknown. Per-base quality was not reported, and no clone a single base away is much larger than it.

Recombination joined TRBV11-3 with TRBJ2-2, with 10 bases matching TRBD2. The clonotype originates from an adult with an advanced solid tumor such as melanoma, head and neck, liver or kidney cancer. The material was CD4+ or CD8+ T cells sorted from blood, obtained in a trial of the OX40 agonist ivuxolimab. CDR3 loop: CASSPRSGRAGSDGELFF. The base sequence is TGTGCCAGCAGCCCGAGGAGCGGGAGGGCCGGATCGGACGGGGAGCTGTTTTTT.